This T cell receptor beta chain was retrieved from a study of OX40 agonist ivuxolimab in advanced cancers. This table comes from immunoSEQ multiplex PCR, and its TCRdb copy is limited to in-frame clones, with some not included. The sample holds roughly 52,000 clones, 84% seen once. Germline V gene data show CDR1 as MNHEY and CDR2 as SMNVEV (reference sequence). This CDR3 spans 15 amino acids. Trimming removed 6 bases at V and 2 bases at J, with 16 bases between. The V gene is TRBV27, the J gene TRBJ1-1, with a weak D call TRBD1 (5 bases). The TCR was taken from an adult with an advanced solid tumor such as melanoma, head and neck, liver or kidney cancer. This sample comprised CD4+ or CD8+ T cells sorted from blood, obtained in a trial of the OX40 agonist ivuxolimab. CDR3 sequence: CASSPLRGKNTEAFF. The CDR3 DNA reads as TGTGCCAGCAGCCCGCTAAGGGGAAAAAACACTGAAGCTTTCTTT.